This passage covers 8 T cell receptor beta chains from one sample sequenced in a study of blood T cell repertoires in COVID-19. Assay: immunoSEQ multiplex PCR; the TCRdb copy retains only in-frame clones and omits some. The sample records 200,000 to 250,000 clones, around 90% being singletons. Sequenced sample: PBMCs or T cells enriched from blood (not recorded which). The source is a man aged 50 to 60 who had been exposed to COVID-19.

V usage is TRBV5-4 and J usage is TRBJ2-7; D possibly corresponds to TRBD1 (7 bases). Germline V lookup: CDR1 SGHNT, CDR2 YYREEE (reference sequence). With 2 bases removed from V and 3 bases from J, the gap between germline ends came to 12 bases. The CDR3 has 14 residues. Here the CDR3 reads CASSFAGGLYEQYV. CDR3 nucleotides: TGTGCCAGCAGCTTTGCAGGGGGACTCTACGAGCAGTACGTC.

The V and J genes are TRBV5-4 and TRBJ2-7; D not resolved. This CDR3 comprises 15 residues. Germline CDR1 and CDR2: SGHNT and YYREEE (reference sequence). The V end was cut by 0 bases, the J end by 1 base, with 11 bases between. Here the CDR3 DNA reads TGTGCCAGCAGCTTGGGCGGCGACCTATCCTACGAGCAGTACTTC. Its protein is CASSLGGDLSYEQYF.

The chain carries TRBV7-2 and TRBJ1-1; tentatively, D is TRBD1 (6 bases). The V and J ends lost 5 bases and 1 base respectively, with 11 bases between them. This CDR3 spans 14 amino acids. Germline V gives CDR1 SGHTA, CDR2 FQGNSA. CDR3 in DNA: TGTGCCAGCAGCCTTCGACAGGCGAACACTGAAGCTTTCTTT. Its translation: CASSLRQANTEAFF.

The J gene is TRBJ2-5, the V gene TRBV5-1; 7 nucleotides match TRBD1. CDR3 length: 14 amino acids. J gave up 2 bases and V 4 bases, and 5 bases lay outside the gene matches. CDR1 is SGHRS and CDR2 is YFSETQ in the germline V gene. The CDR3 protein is CASSQTGFQETQYF. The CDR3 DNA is TGCGCCAGCAGCCAGACAGGGTTTCAAGAGACCCAGTACTTC.

In DNA, the CDR3 is TGTGCCACCAGTGTGAGGAACAGGGGCGACGAGCAGTACGTC. It yields the protein CATSVRNRGDEQYV. The chain is built from TRBV24-1 and TRBJ2-7; TRBD1 aligns across 7 bases. Germline V lookup: CDR1 KGHDR, CDR2 SFDVKD. This CDR3 has 14 residues. V lost 5 bases to trimming and J lost 5 bases; unmatched junction nucleotides: 8.

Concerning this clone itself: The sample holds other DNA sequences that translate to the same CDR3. CDR3 bases: TGTGCCAGCTCACCGCCGGGACTACCCTACGAGCAGTACGTC. Its protein is CASSPPGLPYEQYV. The chain combines TRBV18 with TRBJ2-7; 7 bases line up with TRBD2. Germline values: CDR1 KGHSH, CDR2 LQKENI. This CDR3 region has 14 residues. Trimming took 3 bases from V and 2 from J; bases not matched to a gene: 4.

CDR3 residues: CASRRQDDAVQLFF. As DNA, the CDR3 is TGCGCCAGCCGGAGGCAGGACGATGCCGTGCAGCTGTTTTTT. The J gene is TRBJ2-2, the V gene TRBV5-1, with D perhaps matching TRBD2 (5 bases). The germline V gene has CDR1 SGHRS and CDR2 YFSETQ. The CDR3 consists of 14 residues. With 7 bases removed from V and 12 bases from J, the gap between germline ends came to 22 bases.

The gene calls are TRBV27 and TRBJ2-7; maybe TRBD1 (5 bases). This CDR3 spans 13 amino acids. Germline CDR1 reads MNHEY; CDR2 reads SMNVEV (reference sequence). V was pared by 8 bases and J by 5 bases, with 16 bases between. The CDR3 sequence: CASRFQGSHEQYV. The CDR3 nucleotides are TGTGCCAGCCGCTTCCAGGGAAGCCACGAGCAGTACGTC.